This TCR beta chain appears in the sequencing data of a study of blood T cell repertoires in COVID-19. Germline CDR1 is SGHTA and CDR2 is FQGTGA. There are 14 residues in the CDR3. The ends were cut back, 5 bases at V and 5 bases at J, with 14 bases in the middle. Repertoires were generated with immunoSEQ multiplex PCR, while TCRdb's copy carries only in-frame clones and drops some. The repertoire holds about 60,000 clones, with roughly 80% as singletons. Material: peripheral blood. This receptor was taken from a human donor in a cohort sampled during active COVID-19. The chain recombines TRBV7-3 with TRBJ2-3, with D perhaps matching TRBD2 (5 bases). CDR3 nucleotide sequence: TGTGCCAGCAGCCCCGCGGGCGGGCAAGATACGCAGTATTTT. As protein: CASSPAGGQDTQYF. The entire variable domain, with the rest obtained from reference TRBV7-3 and TRBJ2-3, is as follows: GAGVSQTPSNKVTEKGKYVELRCDPISGHTALYWYRQSLGQGPEFLIYFQGTGAADDSGLPNDRFFAVRPEGSVSTLKIQRTERGDSAVYLCASSPAGGQDTQYFGPGTRLTVL.